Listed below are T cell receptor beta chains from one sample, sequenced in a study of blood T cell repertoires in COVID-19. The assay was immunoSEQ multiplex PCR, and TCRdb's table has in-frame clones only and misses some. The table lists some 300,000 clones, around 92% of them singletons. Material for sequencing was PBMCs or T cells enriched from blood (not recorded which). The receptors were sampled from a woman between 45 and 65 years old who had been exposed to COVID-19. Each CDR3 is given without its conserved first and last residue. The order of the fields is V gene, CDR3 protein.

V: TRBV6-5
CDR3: ASTGSGGARNEQY

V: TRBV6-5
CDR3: ASRAGGTPGELF

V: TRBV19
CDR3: ASSIFPQGVTGELF

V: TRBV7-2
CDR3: ASSPSSYEQY

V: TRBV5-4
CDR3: ASSPRADMNTEAF

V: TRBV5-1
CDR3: ASSLAPRGEGVEQF

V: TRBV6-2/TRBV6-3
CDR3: ASSYSGGTGEQY

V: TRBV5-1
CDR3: ASSLEGTALPYEQY

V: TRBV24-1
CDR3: ATSDSGHTSYNEQF

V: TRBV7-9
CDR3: ASSPGQGGRTEAF

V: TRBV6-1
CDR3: ASSEPGQVEDEQF

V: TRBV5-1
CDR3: ASSPRTGERTGELF

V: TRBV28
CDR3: ASSLPGWGYT

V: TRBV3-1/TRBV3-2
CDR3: ASSQGTSGGETQY

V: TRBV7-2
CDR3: ASSLVAGNGGTEAF

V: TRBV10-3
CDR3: AAAAGVDGYT

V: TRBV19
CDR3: ASSKDRGQGLNQPQH

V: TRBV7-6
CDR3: ASSLGVGGDTGELF

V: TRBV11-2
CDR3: ASSSDSPTYNEQF

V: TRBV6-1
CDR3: ASSETPRGLYT

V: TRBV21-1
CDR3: ASSWDRVPYGYT

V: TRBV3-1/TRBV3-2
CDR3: ASSQDDIVNEKLF